This T cell receptor beta chain was recorded in a study of long-term antiretroviral therapy in people with HIV. As regards this clone: Its antigen is not known.

Version v3.0 of the immunoSEQ assay was performed at survey level. TCRdb's copy holds only in-frame clones and misses some; the assay was immunoSEQ multiplex PCR. The profile shows roughly 17,000 clones, 70% to 90% of them singletons. CDR3 length: 13 amino acids. Germline values: CDR1 MNHEY, CDR2 SVGAGI. V was shortened by 0 bases and J by 15 bases, with 15 bases between the two germline ends. Study results and caveats: Within the repertoire, clones expanded before ART were dominant at all time points. Even long-term ART left TRB diversity below transplant donor controls, despite gains.

The TCR was taken from a woman aged 40 to 50 with HIV. The chain employs TRBV6-5 and TRBJ2-1; perhaps TRBD1 as D (6 bases). This specimen was unsorted PBMCs, taken 0.5 years after starting antiretroviral therapy. For the CDR3, the DNA is TGTGCCAGCAGTTACTCCTCAGGGGAAGATCTGTTCTTC. The encoded protein is CASSYSSGEDLFF.